The 22 T cell receptor beta chains presented below share a single source sample, sequenced in a study of early T cells in non-severe SARS-CoV-2 infection. TCRdb independently ran MiXCR on the 5' RACE reads; one entry per CDR3 protein. The sample consists of more than 60,000 distinct CDR3 sequences, 4.9% of them appearing once. What was sequenced was whole blood. The source of these receptors is an adult who was a healthcare worker with PCR-confirmed SARS-CoV-2 infection or an uninfected control (not recorded which).

This clonotype was detected many times. J is TRBJ1-4 and V is TRBV12-3 or TRBV12-4; 8 bases align to TRBD1. Unmatched junction bases numbered 8, after V lost 5 bases and J lost 6 bases. The CDR3 is 15 residues long. CDR3 sequence reads: CASSGRGRLDEKLFF. CDR3 DNA sequence: TGTGCCAGCAGTGGCAGGGGGCGGCTGGATGAAAAACTGTTTTTT.

The chain carries TRBV5-1 and TRBJ2-5; the D gene is possibly TRBD2 (5 bases). Trimming took off 4 bases at V and 5 bases at J, with 6 bases between the two ends. The germline gives CDR1 SGHRS, CDR2 YFSETQ. CDR3 size: 11 residues. CDR3 nucleotide sequence: TGCGCCAGCAGCGGGAGTGAGACCCAGTACTTC. Translated: CASSGSETQYF.

In its sample, this clonotype was seen a few times. V usage is TRBV12-3 or TRBV12-4 and J usage is TRBJ2-5; D possibly matches TRBD1 or TRBD2 (5 bases each). Trimming cost V 2 bases and J 5 bases, with 21 bases left between them. This CDR3 is 17 amino acids long. As DNA, the CDR3 is TGTGCCAGCAGTTTATACTGGGACCAGAACAAGAAGGAGACCCAGTACTTC. Amino acids: CASSLYWDQNKKETQYF.

This clonotype appeared many times. The genes are TRBV23-1 and TRBJ2-2, with no clear D. TRBV23-1 is known as an ORF, though its function is uncertain. The CDR3 is made up of 13 amino acids. Trimming stripped 4 bases from V and 8 bases from J, with 11 bases between. DNA for the CDR3: TGCGCCAGCAGTCGGGTCATCACAGGGGAGCTGTTTTTT. Amino acids: CASSRVITGELFF.

The genes are TRBV5-1 and TRBJ2-2; 14 nucleotides agree with TRBD2. V dropped 3 bases and J dropped 2; count of bases not matched to a gene: 3. CDR1 is SGHRS, CDR2 YFSETQ, per germline. The CDR3 has 17 amino acids. CDR3 bases: TGCGCCAGCAGCTACGGACTAGCGGGGGGCAACACCGGGGAGCTGTTTTTT. It translates to CASSYGLAGGNTGELFF. Using reference TRBV5-1 and TRBJ2-2 for the parts outside the CDR3, the full variable domain is KAGVTQTPRYLIKTRGQQVTLSCSPISGHRSVSWYQQTPGQGLQFLFEYFSETQRNKGNFPGRFSGRQFSNSRSEMNVSTLELGDSALYLCASSYGLAGGNTGELFFGEGSRLTVL.

A few counts support this clonotype. The chain links TRBV19 to TRBJ2-3; D might be TRBD2 (5 bases). Germline V gene sequence: CDR1 LNHDA, CDR2 SQIVND (reference sequence). The CDR3 covers 13 residues. Trimming cost V 6 bases and J 5 bases, with 12 bases left between them. The CDR3 protein is CASRAMGVDTQYF. The CDR3 DNA sequence: TGTGCCAGTAGAGCCATGGGAGTAGATACGCAGTATTTT.

This rearrangement joins TRBV7-2 to TRBJ2-7; the D is unclear. The V gene lost 7 bases and the J gene lost 2 bases, with 15 bases spanning the gap. CDR3 length: 14 amino acids. In germline, CDR1 is SGHTA, CDR2 FQGNSA. The chain's CDR3 is CASKISPIAYEQYF. The CDR3 DNA reads as TGTGCCAGCAAAATCAGCCCCATAGCCTACGAGCAGTACTTC.

This clonotype was recorded a few times. The chain links TRBV20-1 to TRBJ2-7; a possible D gene is TRBD1 (5 bases). Germline lookup yields CDR1 DFQATT and CDR2 SNEGSKA (reference sequence). Trimming took off 6 bases at V and 3 bases at J, with 18 bases between the two ends. The CDR3 is 14 amino acids. CDR3 sequence reads: CSALHPGLIYEQYF. DNA of the CDR3: TGCAGTGCCCTTCATCCAGGGCTGATCTACGAGCAGTACTTC.

This clonotype was found many times. V and J are TRBV6-5 and TRBJ1-1; the D is unclear. The CDR3 has 16 amino acids. Germline lookup yields CDR1 MNHEY and CDR2 SVGAGI. V dropped 0 bases and J dropped 0 bases, with 11 bases sitting between them. The chain's CDR3 is CASSYSNGFMNTEAFF. The CDR3 DNA reads as TGTGCCAGCAGTTACTCGAATGGCTTCATGAACACTGAAGCTTTCTTT.

This clonotype was seen repeatedly, ten times or more. The chain carries TRBV4-1 and TRBJ2-3; D call uncertain. Germline lookup yields CDR1 MGHRA and CDR2 YSYEKL. CDR3 length: 12 residues. Trimming cost V 0 bases and J 10 bases, with 8 bases left between them. The CDR3 bases are TGCGCCAGCAGCCAAGAGGGGAACGCGCAGTATTTT. Amino acid sequence: CASSQEGNAQYF.

In its sample, this clonotype was seen many times. This chain connects TRBV4-2 to TRBJ1-2; D is uncertain. This CDR3 is 14 amino acids long. Germline V gene lookup returns CDR1 LGHNA and CDR2 YNFKEQ. Trimming left V 0 bases short and J 4 bases short, with 9 bases between. The CDR3 reads CASSQDQAGYGYTF. The CDR3 region has the DNA TGTGCCAGCAGCCAAGATCAGGCCGGCTATGGCTACACCTTC.

This clonotype has at least ten counts. The chain employs TRBV9 and TRBJ1-5, with a weak D call TRBD1 (5 bases). CDR1 and CDR2 (germline): SGDLS, YYNGEE. This CDR3 is 16 amino acids long. The V end lost 4 bases, the J end lost 3 bases, and 17 bases lay between the germline ends. The CDR3 is CASSPGVGGLNQPQHF. Here the CDR3 DNA reads TGTGCCAGCAGCCCCGGGGTGGGGGGTCTCAATCAGCCCCAGCATTTT.

This clonotype has at least ten counts. The rearrangement uses TRBV11-3 and TRBJ2-1; D may be TRBD1 or TRBD2 (5 bases each). Germline V gives CDR1 SGHNT, CDR2 YENEEA. The CDR3 totals 13 residues. The V end was cut by 4 bases, the J end by 6 bases, with 10 bases between. CDR3: CASSSTGRNEQFF. In DNA, the CDR3 is TGTGCCAGCAGCTCGACGGGGCGCAATGAGCAGTTCTTC.

This clonotype was observed at least ten times. Its ends do not fully match the called genes, so a read error is possible. The chain links TRBV14 to TRBJ1-1; unclear D gene. The CDR3 is 13 amino acids. CDR1 and CDR2 from the germline V gene are SGHDN and FVKESK. CDR3 nucleotide sequence: TGTGCCAGCAGCCAAGGACGAGGGCGGGAGCTGGTCTTT. This translates into CASSQGRGRELVF. The whole variable domain, filled in from reference TRBV14 and TRBJ1-1, reads EAGVTQFPSHSVIEKGQTVTLRCDPISGHDNLYWYRRVMGKEIKFLLHFVKESKQDESGMPNNRFLAERTGGTYSTLKVQPAELEDSGVYFCASSQGRGRELVFGQGTRLTVV.

This clonotype was seen ten or more times. This chain connects TRBV6-6 to TRBJ1-1; D may be TRBD1 (5 bases). V shed 5 bases and J shed 0 bases, with 13 bases lying between them. The CDR3 covers 15 residues. Per germline, CDR1 MNHNY and CDR2 SVGAGI (reference sequence). This CDR3 is CASSPGTELNTEAFF. The DNA for the CDR3 is TGTGCCAGCAGTCCCGGGACGGAACTGAACACTGAAGCTTTCTTT.

This chain links TRBV20-1 with TRBJ2-7; D is possibly TRBD1 or TRBD2 (5 bases each). Trimming took off 3 bases at V and 0 bases at J, with 9 bases between the two ends. The length of the CDR3 is 13 residues. CDR1 and CDR2 (germline): DFQATT, SNEGSKA (reference sequence). The chain's CDR3 is CSASRGHSYEQYF. CDR3 in DNA: TGCAGTGCTAGCCGGGGCCACTCCTACGAGCAGTACTTC.

This clonotype turned up a few times. The chain links TRBV7-2 to TRBJ1-1; D remains ambiguous. The CDR3 sequence is 15 residues long. CDR1 and CDR2 from the germline V gene are SGHTA and FQGNSA. Deletions cut 8 bases from V and 5 bases from J, with 21 bases between. CDR3 in DNA: TGTGCCAGCTCCCTTCGAGGCCCACTAGGGACTGAAGCTTTCTTT. This gives the protein CASSLRGPLGTEAFF.

This clonotype has more than one count but fewer than ten. This chain joins TRBV6-1 and TRBJ2-4; D is undetermined. V was clipped by 5 bases and J by 0 bases, with 11 bases between them. Per the germline V gene, CDR1 is MNHNS and CDR2 is SASEGT. This CDR3 spans 15 amino acids. The CDR3 DNA is TGTGCCAGCAGTCCCCAGGAACTAGCCAAAAACATTCAGTACTTC. It yields the protein CASSPQELAKNIQYF.

This clonotype was counted at least ten times. The gene calls are TRBV15 and TRBJ2-3; D might be TRBD1 or TRBD2, each matching 6 bases. The V gene's germline CDR1 is LNHNV and CDR2 YYDKDF (reference sequence). V was shortened by 2 bases and J by 1 base, with 16 bases between the two germline ends. The CDR3 is made up of 17 amino acids. CDR3 residues: CATSRTQRGRGTDTQYF. The CDR3 coding sequence is TGTGCCACCAGCAGAACCCAACGGGGGCGAGGCACAGATACGCAGTATTTT.

This clonotype was recorded at least ten times. This chain links TRBV7-2 with TRBJ2-1; D ambiguous. Trimming left V 2 bases short and J 8 bases short, with 16 bases between. This CDR3 has 15 amino acids. CDR1 is SGHTA and CDR2 is FQGNSA in the germline V gene. CDR3 in DNA: TGTGCCAGCAGCTTACCCTGGACCGTCGGCCATGAGCAGTTCTTC. Its protein product is CASSLPWTVGHEQFF.

In its sample, this clonotype was seen many times. The J gene is TRBJ2-2, the V gene TRBV12-3 or TRBV12-4; no clear D gene. The CDR3 runs to 13 residues. V lost 5 bases and J lost 10, with 14 bases in between. Written as DNA, the CDR3 is TGTGCCAGCAGTGAGGACCTCTCTTCGGAGCTGTTTTTT. This translates into CASSEDLSSELFF.

V gene TRBV7-9 combines with J gene TRBJ1-3; D gene ambiguous. V gave up 3 bases and J gave up 0 bases, with 9 bases separating them. CDR3 size: 15 residues. Germline V gene lookup returns CDR1 SEHNR and CDR2 FQNEAQ (reference sequence). The CDR3 bases are TGTGCCAGCAGCTTCCGCGCAAGCTCTGGAAACACCATATATTTT. Its translation is CASSFRASSGNTIYF.